What follows is one T cell receptor (beta chain) and its context. What it recognizes is unknown. These data belong to a study of blood T cells in healthy people across ages. V lost 4 bases and J lost 9; bases outside the gene matches: 9. The CDR3 length is 15 residues. CDR1 is LGHDT and CDR2 is YNNKEL in the germline V gene (reference sequence). Study results and caveats: Comparison with aged donors showed that long-lived donors had more naive CD4+ cells and higher diversity.

Through a sample-barcoded 5' primer and a J-beta primer mix, a second PCR was run for 7 to 11 cycles. TCRdb used MiXCR to reprocess the 5' RACE reads, holding one entry per CDR3 protein. The sample holds around 1.5 million distinct CDR3 sequences, about 35% seen once. The sample taken for sequencing was blood. J is TRBJ2-1 and V is TRBV3-1; 10 bases align to TRBD2. The clonotype comes from a woman aged 25 to 39 in good health. The CDR3 loop is CASSRSGLALSEQFF. CDR3 sequence (DNA): TGTGCCAGCAGCCGATCGGGACTAGCGTTAAGTGAGCAGTTCTTC.